Presented here are 22 T cell receptor beta chains from one specimen sequenced in a study of blood T cell repertoires in COVID-19 (dated by TCRdb to about 2020). Library method: the immunoSEQ multiplex PCR assay. In its TCRdb copy, this immuneACCESS table keeps in-frame sequences only and misses some clones. Where compared with another copy, unresolved V genes explain less than half of these, and the others have no known cause. For this sample the table gives more than 200,000 clones, of which 85% to 90% were detected only once. The ten biggest clones cover about 1.5% of the sample. The sequencing input was PBMCs or T cells enriched from blood (not recorded which). The receptors originated from a woman aged 45-65 years who had recovered from COVID-19.

The rearrangement joins TRBV18 to TRBJ2-1; TRBD2 agrees at 10 bases. The V and J ends lost 4 bases and 4 bases, in that order; junction bases with no gene match: 7. This CDR3 region has 16 residues. Germline CDR1 reads KGHSH; CDR2 reads LQKENI. The DNA of the CDR3 is TGTGCCAGCTCACTGGGAGCTAGCGGGAGTTACAATGAGCAGTTCTTC. It encodes CASSLGASGSYNEQFF. Combining the CDR3 with reference TRBV18 and TRBJ2-1 gives the whole variable domain NAGVMQNPRHLVRRRGQEARLRCSPMKGHSHVYWYRQLPEEGLKFMVYLQKENIIDESGMPKERFSAEFPKEGPSILRIQQVVRGDSAAYFCASSLGASGSYNEQFFGPGTRLTVL.

This chain links TRBV15 with TRBJ1-4; D unclear. With 2 bases removed from V and 8 bases from J, the gap between germline ends came to 21 bases. The CDR3 sequence is 17 residues long. CDR1 LNHNV and CDR2 YYDKDF come from the germline V gene (reference sequence). The DNA of the CDR3 is TGTGCCACCAGCAGATATATTCCCCCCGGCGGGGAAGAAAAACTGTTTTTT. Amino acid sequence: CATSRYIPPGGEEKLFF.

This chain links TRBV6-6 with TRBJ1-4, with 8 bases lining up with TRBD1. This CDR3 is built from 16 residues. Trimming at V came to 2 bases and at J to 2 bases, leaving 4 bases not matched to a gene. Germline-derived CDR1 and CDR2 are MNHNY and SVGAGI (reference sequence). This chain's CDR3 is CASSYPGQGTNEKLFF. CDR3 DNA sequence: TGTGCCAGCAGTTACCCCGGACAGGGCACTAATGAAAAACTGTTTTTT.

This clone has just a few counts. The gene calls are TRBV21-1 and TRBJ1-4; TRBD1 is the table's D call and was not checked against the DNA. TRBV21-1 is listed as a pseudogene. This CDR3 spans 16 amino acids. CDR3 nucleotides: TGTGCCAGCAGCAAAGGATGGGCCGACAGGGACGAAAAACTGTTTTTT. It encodes CASSKGWADRDEKLFF.

This clone was seen once. The genes are TRBV9 and TRBJ2-2; 11 bases match TRBD2. Trimming cost V 1 base and J 6 bases; bases outside gene matches: 5. CDR3 length equals 16 residues. Germline-derived CDR1 and CDR2 are SGDLS and YYNGEE. The DNA for the CDR3 is TGTGCCAGCAGCGTAAGCCTAGCGGGAGGTCCCGGGGAGCTGTTTTTT. It is translated as CASSVSLAGGPGELFF.

The chain employs TRBV10-3 and TRBJ1-2; 8 bases map to TRBD1. CDR1 and CDR2 (germline): ENHRY, SYGVKD. V lost 5 bases to trimming and J lost 4 bases; unmatched junction nucleotides: 6. This CDR3 spans 14 amino acids. The CDR3 spells CAISPGQVRYGYTF. The CDR3 DNA reads as TGTGCCATCAGTCCGGGACAGGTCCGCTATGGCTACACCTTC.

The chain recombines TRBV7-9 with TRBJ1-6; a possible D gene is TRBD1 (6 bases). Germline lookup yields CDR1 SEHNR and CDR2 FQNEAQ (reference sequence). There are 15 residues in the CDR3. Trimming shortened V by 4 bases and J by 9 bases, and 16 bases separated the two germline ends. CDR3 in DNA: TGTGCCAGCAGCTATTTGGGGGGGCTGGCTTCACCCCTCCACTTT. This codes for CASSYLGGLASPLHF. The full variable domain, its missing parts supplied by reference TRBV7-9 and TRBJ1-6, is DTGVSQNPRHKITKRGQNVTFRCDPISEHNRLYWYRQTLGQGPEFLTYFQNEAQLEKSRLLSDRFSAERPKGSFSTLEIQRTEQGDSAMYLCASSYLGGLASPLHFGNGTRLTVT.

The V call is TRBV6-5, the J call TRBJ2-3, with D maybe TRBD2 (6 bases). The germline V gene has CDR1 MNHEY and CDR2 SVGAGI. V lost 4 bases and J 5 bases, leaving 16 bases between the germline ends. This CDR3 spans 15 amino acids. The CDR3 here is CASSWEEGQQDTQYF. The CDR3 DNA is TGTGCCAGCAGTTGGGAGGAGGGGCAGCAAGATACGCAGTATTTT.

The chain recombines TRBV19 with TRBJ2-6; 7 bases are shared with TRBD1. Trimming cost V 6 bases and J 1 base; bases outside gene matches: 12. CDR3 length equals 18 residues. Germline V gene lookup returns CDR1 LNHDA and CDR2 SQIVND (reference sequence). The CDR3 DNA sequence: TGTGCCAGTAGCCTTACAGGGGCCCTAAGATCTGGGGCCAACGTCCTGACTTTC. Its protein product is CASSLTGALRSGANVLTF.

V usage is TRBV6-5 and J usage is TRBJ2-5; D call uncertain. CDR3 length: 12 residues. Deletions cut 2 bases from V and 5 bases from J, with 6 bases between. Germline V lookup: CDR1 MNHEY, CDR2 SVGAGI. CDR3: CASSYVRETQYF. The DNA for the CDR3 is TGTGCCAGCAGTTACGTGCGGGAGACCCAGTACTTC.

The gene calls are TRBV10-3 and TRBJ2-1; D unclear. Trimming cost V 3 bases and J 8 bases, with 8 bases left between them. The CDR3 is 12 amino acids. CDR1 and CDR2 (germline): ENHRY, SYGVKD. CDR3: CAISDSHDEQFF. As DNA, the CDR3 is TGTGCCATCAGTGATTCCCATGATGAGCAGTTCTTC.

The genes are TRBV9 and TRBJ2-3; 11 nucleotides align to TRBD1. Trimming at V came to 7 bases and at J to 6 bases, leaving 4 bases not matched to a gene. This CDR3 comprises 13 residues. CDR1 is SGDLS, CDR2 YYNGEE, per germline. The CDR3 spells CASGTGGTDTQYF. CDR3 bases: TGTGCCAGCGGGACAGGGGGAACCGATACGCAGTATTTT.

This clone was observed a handful of times. This rearrangement joins TRBV10-3 to TRBJ2-7; D perhaps matches TRBD1 (5 bases). The ends were cut back, 0 bases at V and 4 bases at J, with 16 bases in the middle. The CDR3 has 16 residues. Germline CDR1 is ENHRY and CDR2 is SYGVKD. Written as DNA, the CDR3 is TGTGCCATCAGTGAGTCGAGTCGGACATCTCTTTACGAGCAGTACTTC. This encodes CAISESSRTSLYEQYF.

The genes are TRBV4-1 and TRBJ2-7; 7 nucleotides align to TRBD1. CDR3 length: 13 residues. With 5 bases clipped from V and 7 bases from J, the junction kept 8 bases outside the gene matches. CDR1 and CDR2 from the germline V gene are MGHRA and YSYEKL. CDR3 amino acids: CASSGTVHGEQYF. CDR3 sequence (DNA): TGCGCCAGCAGCGGGACAGTTCATGGGGAGCAGTACTTC.

This clone was detected only a few times. The rearrangement uses TRBV5-8 and TRBJ2-7; 13 bases agree with TRBD2. J was trimmed by 4 bases and V by 3 bases; bases with no gene match: 4. Germline loops: CDR1 SGHTS, CDR2 YDEGEE. This CDR3 region has 15 residues. The CDR3 region has the DNA TGTGCCAGCAGCTATGGGACTAGCGGGATATACGAGCAGTACTTC. Its translation: CASSYGTSGIYEQYF.

In its sample, this clone was seen once. The V call is TRBV2, the J call TRBJ2-1, with TRBD2 matching over 9 bases. Germline CDR1 is SNHLY and CDR2 is FYNNEI. CDR3 length equals 14 residues. The junction had 5 bases not matched to a gene; V was cut back by 7 bases and J by 4 bases. For the CDR3, the DNA is TGTGCCAGCACCACTAGCGGGCTTTACAATGAGCAGTTCTTC. Amino acid sequence: CASTTSGLYNEQFF.

This clone has just one count. The chain uses TRBV7-8 and TRBJ2-3, with 11 nucleotides matching TRBD2. The CDR3 length is 17 residues. V lost 3 bases and J lost 5; bases outside the gene matches: 10. Germline assignment: CDR1 SGHVS and CDR2 FQNEAQ. The CDR3 here is CASSLRPTSGMIDTQYF. DNA of the CDR3: TGTGCCAGCAGCTTGCGGCCGACTAGCGGGATGATAGATACGCAGTATTTT.

This clone has just a few counts. The chain employs TRBV7-9 and TRBJ2-7; 10 positions match TRBD2. The CDR3 covers 14 residues. CDR1 SEHNR and CDR2 FQNEAQ come from the germline V gene (reference sequence). J was trimmed by 8 bases and V by 1 base; bases with no gene match: 5. CDR3: CASSLESSGSKQYF. The CDR3 DNA sequence: TGTGCCAGCAGCTTAGAGTCTAGCGGGAGTAAGCAGTACTTC.

A few counts support this clone. The chain couples TRBV19 to TRBJ2-1; a possible D gene is TRBD2 (6 bases). Germline V gene lookup returns CDR1 LNHDA and CDR2 SQIVND (reference sequence). The CDR3 has 15 amino acids. With 3 bases removed from V and 4 bases from J, the gap between germline ends came to 13 bases. The CDR3 nucleotides are TGTGCCAGTAGTATGCGGGACTCAGTTTACAATGAGCAGTTCTTC. Residues: CASSMRDSVYNEQFF.

V and J are TRBV20-1 and TRBJ1-1; weak D call: TRBD1 (6 bases). In germline, CDR1 is DFQATT, CDR2 SNEGSKA (reference sequence). The CDR3 consists of 13 residues. V lost 3 bases to trimming and J lost 6 bases, with 14 bases between them. The CDR3 protein is CSASVQGGAEAFF. The CDR3 bases are TGCAGTGCTAGTGTACAGGGTGGAGCTGAAGCTTTCTTT.

Concerning this clone: At the DNA level, this CDR3 is encoded by other sequences in the same sample as well. The chain is built from TRBV14 and TRBJ2-7; possibly TRBD1 for D (5 bases). CDR3 length equals 13 residues. Looked up from germline, CDR1 is SGHDN and CDR2 is FVKESK. The ends were cut back, 0 bases at V and 3 bases at J, with 6 bases in the middle. The CDR3: CASSQDRGYEQYF. The DNA for the CDR3 is TGTGCCAGCAGCCAAGATAGGGGCTACGAGCAGTACTTC.

This rearrangement joins TRBV27 to TRBJ2-5; 15 bases map to TRBD2. Trimming removed 0 bases from V and 5 bases from J; junction bases left unmatched: 4. The length of the CDR3 is 17 residues. Germline V lookup: CDR1 MNHEY, CDR2 SMNVEV (reference sequence). CDR3 nucleotides: TGTGCCAGCAGTTTATCACCCGGGACTAGCGGGAGGGAGACCCAGTACTTC. Translating gives CASSLSPGTSGRETQYF.